This TCR beta chain was captured by sequencing in a study of blood T cell repertoires in COVID-19. Of note for this clone: One end of the junction fails to match germline, which may point to a read error.

Per the germline V gene, CDR1 is SNHLY and CDR2 is FYNNEI. This CDR3 spans 11 amino acids. TCRdb's table, derived via immunoSEQ multiplex PCR, lists solely in-frame clones and lacks some. The table shows tens of thousands of clones, with approximately 83% occurring only once. Sequencing was performed on peripheral blood. The chain links TRBV2 to TRBJ2-7; perhaps TRBD1 as D (5 bases). This clonotype originated in a human donor in a cohort sampled during active COVID-19. Here the CDR3 reads CASSEAQGLSF. The CDR3 DNA is TGTGCCAGCAGTGAAGCCCAGGGATTGTCGTTC.